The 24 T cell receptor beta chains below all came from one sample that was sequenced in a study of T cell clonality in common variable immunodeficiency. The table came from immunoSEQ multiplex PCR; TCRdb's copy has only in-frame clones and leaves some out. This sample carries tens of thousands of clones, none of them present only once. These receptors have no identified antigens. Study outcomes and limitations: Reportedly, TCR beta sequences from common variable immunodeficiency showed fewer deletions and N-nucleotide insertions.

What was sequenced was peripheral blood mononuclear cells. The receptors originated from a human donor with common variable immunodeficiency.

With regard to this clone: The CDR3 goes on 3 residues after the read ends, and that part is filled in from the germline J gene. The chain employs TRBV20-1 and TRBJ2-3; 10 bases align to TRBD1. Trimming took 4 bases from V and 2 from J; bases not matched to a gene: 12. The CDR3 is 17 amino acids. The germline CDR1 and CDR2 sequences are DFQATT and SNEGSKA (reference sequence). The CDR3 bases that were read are TGCAGTGCTACCGAAGAGGGACAGGGGATTTTCACAGATACG. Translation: CSATEEGQGIFTDT. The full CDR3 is CSATEEGQGIFTDTQYF.

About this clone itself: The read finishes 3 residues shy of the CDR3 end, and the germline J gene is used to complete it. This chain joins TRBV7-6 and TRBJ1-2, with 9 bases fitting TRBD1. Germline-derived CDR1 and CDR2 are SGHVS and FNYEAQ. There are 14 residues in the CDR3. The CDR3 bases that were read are TGTGCCAGCAGGTCCGGGACAGGGACTTCCGGC. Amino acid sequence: CASRSGTGTSG. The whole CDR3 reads CASRSGTGTSGYTF.

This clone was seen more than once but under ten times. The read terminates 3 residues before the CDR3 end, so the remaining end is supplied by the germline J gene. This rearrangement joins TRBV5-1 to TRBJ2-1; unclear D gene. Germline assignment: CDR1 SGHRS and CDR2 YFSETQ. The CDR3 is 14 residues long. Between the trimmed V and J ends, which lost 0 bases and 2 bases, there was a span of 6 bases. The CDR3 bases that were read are TGCGCCAGCAGCTTGGGTGACACCTACAATGAG. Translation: CASSLGDTYNE. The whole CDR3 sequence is CASSLGDTYNEQFF. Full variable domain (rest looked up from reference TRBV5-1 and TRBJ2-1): KAGVTQTPRYLIKTRGQQVTLSCSPISGHRSVSWYQQTPGQGLQFLFEYFSETQRNKGNFPGRFSGRQFSNSRSEMNVSTLELGDSALYLCASSLGDTYNEQFFGPGTRLTVL.

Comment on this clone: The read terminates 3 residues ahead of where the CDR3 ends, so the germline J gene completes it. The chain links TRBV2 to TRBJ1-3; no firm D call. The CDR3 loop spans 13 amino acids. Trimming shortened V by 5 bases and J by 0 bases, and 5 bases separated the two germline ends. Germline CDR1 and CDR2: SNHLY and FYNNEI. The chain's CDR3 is CASSLSSGNTIYF. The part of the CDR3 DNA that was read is TGTGCCAGCAGTCTCAGCTCTGGAAACACC. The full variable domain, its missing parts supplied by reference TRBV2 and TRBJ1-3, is EPEVTQTPSHQVTQMGQEVILRCVPISNHLYFYWYRQILGQKVEFLVSFYNNEISEKSEIFDDQFSVERPDGSNFTLKIRSTKLEDSAMYFCASSLSSGNTIYFGEGSWLTVV.

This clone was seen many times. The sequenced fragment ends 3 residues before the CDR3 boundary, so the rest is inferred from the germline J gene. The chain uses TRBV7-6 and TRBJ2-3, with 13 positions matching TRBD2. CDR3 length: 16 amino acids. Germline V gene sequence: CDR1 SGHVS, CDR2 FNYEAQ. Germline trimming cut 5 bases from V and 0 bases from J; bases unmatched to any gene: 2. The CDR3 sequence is CASSLLAGGSTDTQYF. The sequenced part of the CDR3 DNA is TGTGCCAGCAGCCTACTAGCGGGGGGGAGCACAGATACG.

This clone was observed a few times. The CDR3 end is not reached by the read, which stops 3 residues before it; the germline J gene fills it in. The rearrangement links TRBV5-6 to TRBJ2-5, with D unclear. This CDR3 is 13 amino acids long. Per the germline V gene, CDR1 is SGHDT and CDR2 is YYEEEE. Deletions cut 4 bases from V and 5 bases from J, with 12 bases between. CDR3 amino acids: CASSRLAPETQYF. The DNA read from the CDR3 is TGTGCCAGCAGCAGGTTGGCCCCGGAGACC.

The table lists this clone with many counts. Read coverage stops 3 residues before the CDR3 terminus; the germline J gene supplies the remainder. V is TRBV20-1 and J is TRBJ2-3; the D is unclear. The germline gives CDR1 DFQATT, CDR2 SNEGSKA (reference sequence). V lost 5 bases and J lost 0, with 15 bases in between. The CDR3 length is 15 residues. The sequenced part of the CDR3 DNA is TGCAGTGCTGCCCGAGGTACTACTAGCACAGATACG. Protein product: CSAARGTTSTDT. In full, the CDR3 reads CSAARGTTSTDTQYF.

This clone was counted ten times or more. The CDR3 DNA, read in part, is TGTGCCAGCGCCTGGCCAGAGCGGGGGCTCTCCTACGAG. Amino acids: CASAWPERGLSYE. The CDR3 as a whole reads CASAWPERGLSYEQYF. The chain links TRBV6-2 or TRBV6-3 to TRBJ2-7; 8 bases match TRBD2. The read finishes 3 residues shy of the CDR3 end, and the germline J gene is used to complete it. Unmatched junction bases numbered 12, after V lost 8 bases and J lost 0 bases. Germline values: CDR1 MNHEY, CDR2 SVGEGT. CDR3 length: 16 amino acids.

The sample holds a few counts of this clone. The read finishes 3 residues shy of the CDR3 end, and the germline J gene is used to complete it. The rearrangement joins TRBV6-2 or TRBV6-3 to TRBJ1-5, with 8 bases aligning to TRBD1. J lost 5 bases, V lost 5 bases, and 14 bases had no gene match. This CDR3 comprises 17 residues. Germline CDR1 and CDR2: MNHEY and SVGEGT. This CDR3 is CASSPGTRGLPYQPQHF. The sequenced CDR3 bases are TGTGCCAGCAGTCCAGGCACCAGGGGGCTACCTTATCAGCCC.

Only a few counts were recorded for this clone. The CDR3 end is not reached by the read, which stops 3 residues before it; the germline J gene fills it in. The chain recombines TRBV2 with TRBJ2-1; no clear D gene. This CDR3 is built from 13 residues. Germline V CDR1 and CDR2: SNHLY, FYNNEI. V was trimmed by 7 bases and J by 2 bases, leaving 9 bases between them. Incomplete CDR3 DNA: TGTGCCAGCACCCTGTTAGCCTACAATGAG. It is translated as CASTLLAYNE. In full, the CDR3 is CASTLLAYNEQFF.

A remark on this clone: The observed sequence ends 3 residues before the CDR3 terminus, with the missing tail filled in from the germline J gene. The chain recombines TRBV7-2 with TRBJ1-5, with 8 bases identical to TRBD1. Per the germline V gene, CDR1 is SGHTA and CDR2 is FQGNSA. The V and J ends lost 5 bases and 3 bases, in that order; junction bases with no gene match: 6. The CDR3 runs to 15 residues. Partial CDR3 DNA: TGTGCCAGCAGCGGTACAGGGGGGGCCAATCAGCCC. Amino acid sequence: CASSGTGGANQP. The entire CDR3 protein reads CASSGTGGANQPQHF.

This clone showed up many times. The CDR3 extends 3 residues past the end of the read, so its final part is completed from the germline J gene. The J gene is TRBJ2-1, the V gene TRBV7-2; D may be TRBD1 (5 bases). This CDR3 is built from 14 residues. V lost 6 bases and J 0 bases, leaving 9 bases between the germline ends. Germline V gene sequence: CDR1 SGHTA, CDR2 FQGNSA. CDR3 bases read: TGTGCCAGCAGTGGGCAGGGCTCCTACAATGAG. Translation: CASSGQGSYNE. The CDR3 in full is CASSGQGSYNEQFF.

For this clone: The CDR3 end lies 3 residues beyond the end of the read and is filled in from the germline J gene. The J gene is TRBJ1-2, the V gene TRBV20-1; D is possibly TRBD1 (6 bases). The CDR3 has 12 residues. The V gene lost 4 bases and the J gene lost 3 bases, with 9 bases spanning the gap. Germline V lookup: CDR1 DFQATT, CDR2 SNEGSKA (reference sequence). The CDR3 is CSAIQGDYGYTF. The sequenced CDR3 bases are TGCAGTGCTATACAGGGTGACTATGGC.

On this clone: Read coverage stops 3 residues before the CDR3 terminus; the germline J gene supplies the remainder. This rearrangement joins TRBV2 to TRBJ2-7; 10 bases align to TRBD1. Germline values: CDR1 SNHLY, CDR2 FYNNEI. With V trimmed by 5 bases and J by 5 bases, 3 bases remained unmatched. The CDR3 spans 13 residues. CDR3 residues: CASSRDRGDEQYF. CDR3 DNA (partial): TGTGCCAGCAGTCGGGACAGGGGCGACGAG.

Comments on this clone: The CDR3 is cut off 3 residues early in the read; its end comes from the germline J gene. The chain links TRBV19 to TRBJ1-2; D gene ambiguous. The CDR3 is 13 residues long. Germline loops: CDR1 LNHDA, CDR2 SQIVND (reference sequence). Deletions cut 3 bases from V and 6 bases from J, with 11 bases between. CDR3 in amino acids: CASSIVGFDGYTF. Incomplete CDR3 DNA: TGTGCCAGTAGTATCGTGGGCTTCGATGGC.

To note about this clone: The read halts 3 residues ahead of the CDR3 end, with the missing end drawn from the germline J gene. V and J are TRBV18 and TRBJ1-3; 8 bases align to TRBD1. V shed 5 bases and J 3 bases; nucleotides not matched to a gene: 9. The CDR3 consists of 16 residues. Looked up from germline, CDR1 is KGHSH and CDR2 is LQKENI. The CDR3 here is CASSSFGQGSGNTIYF. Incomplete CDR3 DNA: TGTGCCAGCTCATCTTTCGGACAGGGAAGTGGAAACACC.

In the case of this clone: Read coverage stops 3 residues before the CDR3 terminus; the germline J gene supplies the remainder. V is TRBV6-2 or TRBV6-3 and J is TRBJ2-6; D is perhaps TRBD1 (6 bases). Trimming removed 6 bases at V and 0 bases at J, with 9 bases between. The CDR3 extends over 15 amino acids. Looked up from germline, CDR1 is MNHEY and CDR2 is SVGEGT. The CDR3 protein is CASRRQVSGANVLTF. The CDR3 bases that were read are TGTGCCAGCAGAAGACAGGTCTCTGGGGCCAACGTC.

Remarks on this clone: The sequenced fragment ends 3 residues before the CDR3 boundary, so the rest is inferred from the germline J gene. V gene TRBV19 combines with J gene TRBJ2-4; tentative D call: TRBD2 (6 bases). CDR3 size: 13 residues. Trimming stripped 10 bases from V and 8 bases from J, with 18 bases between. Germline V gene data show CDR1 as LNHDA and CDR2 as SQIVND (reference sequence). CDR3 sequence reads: CATSPGGSYIQYF. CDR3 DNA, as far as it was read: TGTGCCACTTCACCCGGGGGTAGTTACATT.

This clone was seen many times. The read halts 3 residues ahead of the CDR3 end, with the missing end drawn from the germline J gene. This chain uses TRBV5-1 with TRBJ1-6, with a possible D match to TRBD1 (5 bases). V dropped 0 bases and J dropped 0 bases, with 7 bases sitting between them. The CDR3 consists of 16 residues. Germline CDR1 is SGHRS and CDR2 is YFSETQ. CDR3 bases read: TGCGCCAGCAGCTTGGACAGGACCTCCTATAATTCACCC. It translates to CASSLDRTSYNSP. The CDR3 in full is CASSLDRTSYNSPLHF.

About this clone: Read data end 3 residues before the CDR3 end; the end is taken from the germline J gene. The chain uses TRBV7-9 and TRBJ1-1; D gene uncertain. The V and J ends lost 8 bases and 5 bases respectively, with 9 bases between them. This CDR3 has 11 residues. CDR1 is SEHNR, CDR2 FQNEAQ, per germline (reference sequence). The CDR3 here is CASPRGTEAFF. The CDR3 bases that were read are TGTGCCAGCCCCCGGGGTACTGAA.

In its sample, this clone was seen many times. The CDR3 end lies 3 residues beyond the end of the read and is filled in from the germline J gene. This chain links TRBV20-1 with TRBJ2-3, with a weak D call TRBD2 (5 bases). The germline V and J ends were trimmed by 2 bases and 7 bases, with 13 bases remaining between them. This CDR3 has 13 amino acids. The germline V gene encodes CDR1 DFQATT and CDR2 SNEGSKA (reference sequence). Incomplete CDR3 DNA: TGCAGTGCTAGAAGCATAACGGGGTATACG. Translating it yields CSARSITGYT. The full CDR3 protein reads CSARSITGYTQYF.

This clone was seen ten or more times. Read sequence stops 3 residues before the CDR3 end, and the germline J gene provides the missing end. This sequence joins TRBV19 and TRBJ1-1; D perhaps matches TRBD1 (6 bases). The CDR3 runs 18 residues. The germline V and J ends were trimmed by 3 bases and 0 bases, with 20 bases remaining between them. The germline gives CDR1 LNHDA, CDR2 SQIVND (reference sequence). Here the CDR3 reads CASSIGKQGYYMNTEAFF. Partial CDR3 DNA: TGTGCCAGTAGTATTGGGAAACAGGGATACTACATGAACACTGAA. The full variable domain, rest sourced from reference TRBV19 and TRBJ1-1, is DGGITQSPKYLFRKEGQNVTLSCEQNLNHDAMYWYRQDPGQGLRLIYYSQIVNDFQKGDIAEGYSVSREKKESFPLTVTSAQKNPTAFYLCASSIGKQGYYMNTEAFFGQGTRLTVV.

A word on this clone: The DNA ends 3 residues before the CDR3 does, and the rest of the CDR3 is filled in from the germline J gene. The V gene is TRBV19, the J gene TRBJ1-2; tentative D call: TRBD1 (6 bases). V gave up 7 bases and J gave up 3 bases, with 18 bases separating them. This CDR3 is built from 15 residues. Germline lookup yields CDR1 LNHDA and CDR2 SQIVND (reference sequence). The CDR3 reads CASTTLGTPYYGYTF. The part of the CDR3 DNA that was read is TGTGCCAGTACAACTCTCGGGACACCTTACTATGGC.

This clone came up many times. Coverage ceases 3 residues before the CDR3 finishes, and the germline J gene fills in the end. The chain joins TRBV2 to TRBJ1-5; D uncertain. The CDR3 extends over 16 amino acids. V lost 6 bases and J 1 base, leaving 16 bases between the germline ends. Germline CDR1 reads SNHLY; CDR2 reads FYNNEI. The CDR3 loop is CASSGTFGQSNQPQHF. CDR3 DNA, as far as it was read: TGTGCCAGCAGCGGAACTTTTGGGCAAAGCAATCAGCCC.